Included here is one T cell receptor (beta chain) sequence, with context. These data come from a study of technical replicates of blood from a handful of donors. Clones were read by immunoSEQ multiplex PCR, and TCRdb kept only the in-frame ones, dropping some. The table lists tens of thousands of clones, over 95% of them singletons. The V and J ends lost 6 bases and 0 bases respectively, with 12 bases between them. The V gene's germline CDR1 is MNHNY and CDR2 SVGAGI (reference sequence). The CDR3 sequence is 15 residues long. V and J are TRBV6-6 and TRBJ2-1; D is perhaps TRBD1 (6 bases). The source of this sequence is a human donor in good health. Source material: T cells isolated from PBMCs. The CDR3 sequence is CASRRTVSSYNEQFF. For the CDR3, the DNA is TGTGCCAGCAGGAGGACAGTTAGCTCCTACAATGAGCAGTTCTTC.